This T cell receptor (beta chain) was sequenced in a study of blood T cell repertoires in COVID-19. Across the study: Material from acute and convalescent COVID-19 was sourced from the United States, Italy and Spain. PBMCs, B-cell-depleted T cells, or T cells were the source of the cDNA or gDNA that made up the material.

This clone appeared once. The CDR3 loop spans 16 amino acids. Trimming at V came to 3 bases and at J to 8 bases, leaving 14 bases not matched to a gene. From germline, CDR1 is KGHSH and CDR2 LQKENI. Authors' methods: The authors estimated nucleated cell counts from reference gene primer amplification. Generated by immunoSEQ multiplex PCR, the TCRdb table keeps only in-frame clones and is missing some. The V and J calls and clone size come from that table; D and trimming were worked out from the DNA. The sample shows over 150,000 clones, roughly 90% of them seen only once. This receptor was taken from a woman aged 55-69 years who had recovered from COVID-19. This chain joins TRBV18 and TRBJ1-2; 8 positions agree with TRBD1. Sample: peripheral blood. CDR3 region: CASSPPNPSGQAGYTF. The CDR3 DNA follows: TGTGCCAGCTCACCCCCAAACCCTTCGGGACAGGCGGGCTACACCTTC.